These 32 T cell receptor beta chains share one sample of origin, sequenced in a study of T cell repertoires in cytomegalovirus infection. Via MiXCR, TCRdb re-called the reads, giving one row per CDR3 protein. This sample carries about 120,000 distinct CDR3 sequences, about 9.4% of them seen once, and the ten largest clones take around a third. Their antigens remain unidentified. The material sequenced was PBMCs, sequenced either directly or after in vitro stimulation (not recorded which). The origin of the receptors is a human donor in good health (CMV status not recorded). Some clones in this sample may be carry-over from other donors' samples.

V is TRBV27 and J is TRBJ1-5; D call uncertain. V was clipped by 0 bases and J by 8 bases, with 14 bases between them. From germline, CDR1 is MNHEY and CDR2 SMNVEV (reference sequence). This CDR3 is built from 15 residues. The CDR3 nucleotides read TGTGCCAGCAGTTTATCGTGGAGTATTTCTGAGCCCCAGCATTTT. Amino acids: CASSLSWSISEPQHF.

This clonotype was counted many times. This CDR3 is CATLGENIQETQYF. The CDR3 DNA follows: TGTGCCACCCTAGGGGAGAACATTCAAGAGACCCAGTACTTC. V and J are TRBV10-3 and TRBJ2-5; either TRBD1 or TRBD2 may supply D (5 bases each). The CDR3 contains 14 residues. V lost 10 bases and J 2 bases, leaving 17 bases between the germline ends. Germline V CDR1 and CDR2: ENHRY, SYGVKD.

Ten or more counts support this clonotype. The chain is built from TRBV19 and TRBJ2-2; TRBD1 aligns across 11 bases. This CDR3 is 19 amino acids long. Germline values: CDR1 LNHDA, CDR2 SQIVND (reference sequence). Trimming at V came to 4 bases and at J to 3 bases, leaving 13 bases not matched to a gene. The CDR3 loop reads CASSTSRTGGIMHTGELFF. CDR3 sequence (DNA): TGTGCCAGTAGTACAAGTAGGACAGGGGGCATCATGCACACCGGGGAGCTGTTTTTT.

In this sample, this clonotype turned up many times. The chain recombines TRBV5-4 with TRBJ2-5, with 12 bases identical to TRBD2. Losses at the gene ends were 4 bases for V and 1 base for J; bases not matched to a gene: 5. The CDR3 extends over 16 amino acids. CDR1 and CDR2 (germline): SGHNT, YYREEE (reference sequence). This CDR3 is CASSPTSGRPQETQYF. CDR3 sequence (DNA): TGTGCCAGCAGCCCTACTAGCGGGAGGCCCCAAGAGACCCAGTACTTC.

There are many counts of this clonotype. The chain links TRBV6-2 or TRBV6-3 to TRBJ2-1; D is undetermined. Germline-derived CDR1 and CDR2 are MNHEY and SVGEGT. Trimming took 8 bases from V and 8 from J, leaving 25 bases between them. The CDR3 is made up of 16 amino acids. CDR3 nucleotides: TGTGCCAGCTACCCCGCAGGAAAGAGGCTGGTAGATGAGCAGTTCTTC. It is translated as CASYPAGKRLVDEQFF.

The table lists this clonotype with many counts. This chain links TRBV7-2 with TRBJ2-1; the match to TRBD2 covers 13 bases. V trimming: 1 base; J trimming: 4 bases; junction bases outside the gene matches: 13. CDR1 is SGHTA, CDR2 FQGNSA, per germline. The CDR3 totals 20 residues. In nucleotides, the CDR3 is TGTGCCAGCAGCTTAGACGGAAGGGCCGGGACTAGCGGGACTTACAATGAGCAGTTCTTC. Translated: CASSLDGRAGTSGTYNEQFF.

The V and J genes are TRBV9 and TRBJ2-1; D is unclear. This CDR3 is 13 amino acids long. The V end was cut by 0 bases, the J end by 7 bases, with 8 bases between. CDR1 and CDR2 from the germline V gene are SGDLS and YYNGEE. Here the CDR3 DNA reads TGTGCCAGCAGCGTAGCTGCGGCGAATGAGCAGTTCTTC. Its protein product is CASSVAAANEQFF. The full variable domain, in which reference TRBV9 and TRBJ2-1 provide the parts outside the CDR3, is DSGVTQTPKHLITATGQRVTLRCSPRSGDLSVYWYQQSLDQGLQFLIQYYNGEERAKGNILERFSAQQFPDLHSELNLSSLELGDSALYFCASSVAAANEQFFGPGTRLTVL.

This clonotype was recorded many times. The chain recombines TRBV2 with TRBJ2-4, with D maybe TRBD1 (5 bases). Trimming removed 8 bases from V and 0 bases from J, with 11 bases in between. The CDR3 runs to 14 residues. The germline V gene has CDR1 SNHLY and CDR2 FYNNEI. The CDR3 nucleotides read TGTGCCAGCGGGTGGGGCGGAGCCAAAAACATTCAGTACTTC. This sequence encodes CASGWGGAKNIQYF.

This clonotype was seen ten or more times. The V call is TRBV12-3 or TRBV12-4, the J call TRBJ2-5; D possibly corresponds to TRBD2 (6 bases). V shed 3 bases and J shed 4 bases, with 15 bases lying between them. The CDR3 is 15 residues long. The CDR3 DNA follows: TGTGCCAGCAGTTTTGATATGAAAGCGGGAGAGACCCAGTACTTC. This gives the protein CASSFDMKAGETQYF.

This clonotype has ten or more counts. The rearrangement joins TRBV6-4 to TRBJ2-1, with TRBD2 matching over 14 bases. CDR3 length equals 19 residues. V shed 4 bases, J shed 7 bases, and the junction held 15 bases outside the gene matches. The germline V gene has CDR1 MRHNA and CDR2 SNTAGT. CDR3 sequence (DNA): TGTGCCAGCAGTGCCCGACTAGCGGGAGGGCCCCTTGATAGGAATGAGCAGTTCTTC. Translated, it gives CASSARLAGGPLDRNEQFF.

This clonotype was counted ten times or more. The CDR3 reads CASSPDRFSGNTIYF. The CDR3 DNA follows: TGTGCCAGCAGCCCGGACAGATTCTCTGGAAACACCATATATTTT. The chain links TRBV7-2 to TRBJ1-3; TRBD1 is a possible D gene (6 bases). This CDR3 is built from 15 residues. CDR1 and CDR2 (germline): SGHTA, FQGNSA. V was pared by 5 bases and J by 0 bases, with 11 bases between.

The V and J genes are TRBV11-3 and TRBJ1-1; no clear D. Germline values: CDR1 SGHNT, CDR2 YENEEA. The length of the CDR3 is 11 residues. V lost 1 base to trimming and J lost 9 bases, with 6 bases between them. CDR3 coding DNA: TGTGCCAGCAGCTTAGCACAGCAAGCTTTCTTT. It is translated as CASSLAQQAFF.

This clonotype was seen at least ten times. The chain combines TRBV7-2 with TRBJ2-2; 10 bases are shared with TRBD1. Germline-derived CDR1 and CDR2 are SGHTA and FQGNSA. There are 17 residues in the CDR3. With V trimmed by 1 base and J by 3 bases, 5 bases remained unmatched. The CDR3 DNA reads as TGTGCCAGCAGCTTAGTTACGACAGGGGGCTACACCGGGGAGCTGTTTTTT. Translating it yields CASSLVTTGGYTGELFF.

This clonotype was seen many times. The rearrangement uses TRBV7-2 and TRBJ2-7; 8 positions agree with TRBD2. The V segment lost 5 bases and the J segment 4 bases; nucleotides outside the gene matches: 10. Germline values: CDR1 SGHTA, CDR2 FQGNSA. The CDR3 is made up of 15 amino acids. In DNA form, the CDR3 reads TGTGCCAGCAGCGTATCAGCCGGGACTAGATACGAGCAGTACGTC. Amino acids: CASSVSAGTRYEQYV.

This clonotype was counted between two and nine times. This rearrangement joins TRBV6-5 to TRBJ1-4, with a possible D match to TRBD1 (5 bases). This CDR3 has 14 residues. Germline CDR1 reads MNHEY; CDR2 reads SVGAGI. V was trimmed by 2 bases and J by 5 bases, leaving 9 bases between them. The CDR3 protein is CASSYHRLNEKLFF. CDR3 nucleotide sequence: TGTGCCAGCAGTTACCACAGGTTAAATGAAAAACTGTTTTTT.

The chain carries TRBV7-8 and TRBJ2-5, with D tentatively TRBD1 (6 bases). The CDR3 has 15 amino acids. V dropped 2 bases and J dropped 5 bases, with 15 bases sitting between them. CDR1 and CDR2 (germline): SGHVS, FQNEAQ. The CDR3 region has the DNA TGTGCCAGCAGCTTATCACAGGGTTATCCGGAGACCCAGTACTTC. Its protein product is CASSLSQGYPETQYF.

The table lists this clonotype with many counts. This chain links TRBV4-2 with TRBJ2-3; D gene uncertain. V dropped 8 bases and J dropped 1 base, with 13 bases sitting between them. Germline loops: CDR1 LGHNA, CDR2 YNFKEQ. The CDR3 is 14 amino acids. The CDR3 nucleotides are TGTGCCAGCGGAGATCCAACCCGCACAGATACGCAGTATTTT. Its translation is CASGDPTRTDTQYF.

The rearrangement links TRBV6-6 to TRBJ2-2, with no clear D. Germline lookup yields CDR1 MNHNY and CDR2 SVGAGI (reference sequence). The CDR3 runs to 13 residues. Trimming stripped 8 bases from V and 4 bases from J, with 11 bases between. The CDR3 DNA follows: TGTGCCAGCGCAGGCAGTCCCACCGGGGAGCTGTTTTTT. Protein product: CASAGSPTGELFF.

For the CDR3, the DNA is TGTGCCAGCAGCGTCGACAGGGATTCTGAGCAGTTCTTC. It is translated as CASSVDRDSEQFF. The chain uses TRBV7-8 and TRBJ2-1; TRBD1 agrees at 7 bases. The germline CDR1 and CDR2 sequences are SGHVS and FQNEAQ. The CDR3 contains 13 residues. The V gene end was trimmed by 5 bases and the J gene end by 9 bases; junction bases not matched to a gene: 7.

This clonotype was counted ten times or more. The chain employs TRBV6-1 and TRBJ2-6; TRBD1 aligns across 7 bases. V was pared by 8 bases and J by 0 bases, with 4 bases of the junction left unmatched. The CDR3 totals 15 residues. Germline V lookup: CDR1 MNHNS, CDR2 SASEGT. The CDR3 region is CASGTASSGANVLTF. The CDR3, as DNA: TGTGCCAGCGGGACAGCGAGCTCTGGGGCCAACGTCCTGACTTTC.

The chain links TRBV5-4 to TRBJ2-1, with D tentatively TRBD2 (6 bases). V dropped 1 base and J dropped 3 bases, with 17 bases sitting between them. Germline CDR1 is SGHNT and CDR2 is YYREEE (reference sequence). The CDR3 contains 17 residues. The CDR3 here is CASSLRKGLARYNEQFF. In nucleotides, the CDR3 is TGTGCCAGCAGCTTGCGAAAAGGGCTAGCGCGCTACAATGAGCAGTTCTTC.

This chain links TRBV5-1 with TRBJ1-5, with 8 bases identical to TRBD1. CDR3 size: 14 residues. Trimming at V came to 4 bases and at J to 5 bases, leaving 5 bases not matched to a gene. Germline CDR1 SGHRS, CDR2 YFSETQ. The CDR3 sequence: CASSPTGEYQPQHF. The DNA for the CDR3 is TGCGCCAGCAGCCCGACAGGGGAATATCAGCCCCAGCATTTT.

Ten or more counts support this clonotype. The chain employs TRBV19 and TRBJ1-2; possibly TRBD1 for D (6 bases). Per germline, CDR1 LNHDA and CDR2 SQIVND (reference sequence). The CDR3 length is 15 residues. With 3 bases removed from V and 8 bases from J, the gap between germline ends came to 19 bases. The CDR3 here is CASSIGTGTIRGYTF. CDR3 nucleotide sequence: TGTGCCAGTAGTATTGGTACAGGGACTATCCGGGGCTACACCTTC.

This clonotype was detected ten times or more. The chain employs TRBV7-2 and TRBJ2-7, with TRBD1 matching 11 bases. The J segment lost 8 bases and the V segment lost 2 bases, leaving 14 bases of the junction unmatched. CDR1 SGHTA and CDR2 FQGNSA come from the germline V gene. This CDR3 is built from 17 residues. CDR3 nucleotide sequence: TGTGCCAGCAGCTTAATAGGTATTCGGACAGGGGGCGCCCAGCAGTACTTC. As protein: CASSLIGIRTGGAQQYF. Based on the CDR3 plus reference TRBV7-2 and TRBJ2-7, the full variable domain is GAGVSQSPSNKVTEKGKDVELRCDPISGHTALYWYRQSLGQGLEFLIYFQGNSAPDKSGLPSDRFSAERTGGSVSTLTIQRTQQEDSAVYLCASSLIGIRTGGAQQYFGPGTRLTVT.

This clonotype was seen ten or more times. V is TRBV7-8 and J is TRBJ1-1; D gene unclear. V lost 0 bases, J lost 2 bases, and 13 bases lay in between. Germline CDR1 is SGHVS and CDR2 is FQNEAQ. The CDR3 has 16 residues. This chain's CDR3 is CASSLARSNSNTEAFF. In DNA form, the CDR3 reads TGTGCCAGCAGCTTAGCGCGATCGAACAGCAACACTGAAGCTTTCTTT. Full variable domain (outside the CDR3, taken from reference TRBV7-8 and TRBJ1-1): GAGVSQSPRYKVAKRGQDVALRCDPISGHVSLFWYQQALGQGPEFLTYFQNEAQLDKSGLPSDRFFAERPEGSVSTLKIQRTQQEDSAVYLCASSLARSNSNTEAFFGQGTRLTVV.

This clonotype was seen ten or more times. The rearrangement joins TRBV5-1 to TRBJ2-3; no reliable D call. The CDR3 covers 14 residues. V was pared by 0 bases and J by 0 bases, with 5 bases between. Germline loops: CDR1 SGHRS, CDR2 YFSETQ. The CDR3 reads CASSLAPSTDTQYF. DNA for the CDR3: TGCGCCAGCAGCTTGGCCCCGAGCACAGATACGCAGTATTTT.

This clonotype has at least ten counts. The rearrangement uses TRBV28 and TRBJ2-7, with D tentatively TRBD1 (6 bases). Germline assignment: CDR1 MDHEN and CDR2 SYDVKM. CDR3 size: 13 residues. V was shortened by 3 bases and J by 2 bases, with 8 bases between the two germline ends. This chain's CDR3 is CASSLDSPYEQYF. CDR3 DNA sequence: TGTGCCAGCAGTTTGGACAGTCCCTACGAGCAGTACTTC.

Turning to this clonotype: A much larger clonotype is one base distant, so this may be a read error. The conserved phenylalanine or tryptophan is not found at the CDR3 terminus, so this likely reflects a read error. The V gene is TRBV28, the J gene TRBJ2-3; tentatively, D is TRBD2 (5 bases). Trimming stripped 8 bases from V and 7 bases from J, with 19 bases between. The CDR3 has 14 amino acids. Germline CDR1 is MDHEN and CDR2 is SYDVKM. The CDR3 DNA sequence: TGTGCCAGCCAAGTCAAGGGAGAGGTGCATACGCAGTATTTG. The encoded protein is CASQVKGEVHTQYL.

This clonotype has just a few counts. This chain joins TRBV7-2 and TRBJ2-1, with 12 bases identical to TRBD2. In germline, CDR1 is SGHTA, CDR2 FQGNSA. V dropped 5 bases and J dropped 8; count of bases not matched to a gene: 13. The CDR3 totals 17 residues. The CDR3 sequence is CASSTQTSGRGRDEQFF. DNA of the CDR3: TGTGCCAGCAGCACCCAGACTAGCGGGAGAGGTCGCGATGAGCAGTTCTTC.

Only a few counts were recorded for this clonotype. The rearrangement links TRBV5-6 to TRBJ2-7; either TRBD1 or TRBD2 may supply D (5 bases each). Trimming left V 0 bases short and J 5 bases short, with 9 bases between. The CDR3 loop spans 13 amino acids. The V gene's germline CDR1 is SGHDT and CDR2 YYEEEE. The CDR3 coding sequence is TGTGCCAGCAGCTTGGCCGGGACCCACGAGCAGTACTTC. As protein: CASSLAGTHEQYF.

Ten or more counts support this clonotype. V is TRBV7-2 and J is TRBJ1-2; no reliable D call. CDR3 length: 12 amino acids. The germline gives CDR1 SGHTA, CDR2 FQGNSA. The ends were cut back, 6 bases at V and 5 bases at J, with 10 bases in the middle. The CDR3 DNA reads as TGTGCCAGCAGTCCAAGCGAATATGGCTACACCTTC. Encoded protein: CASSPSEYGYTF.

The V and J genes are TRBV12-3 or TRBV12-4 and TRBJ2-7; weak D call: TRBD2 (7 bases). CDR3 length: 17 residues. V lost 3 bases to trimming and J lost 7 bases, with 25 bases between them. This chain's CDR3 is CASSLVGRLAADREQYF. In DNA, the CDR3 is TGTGCCAGCAGTTTGGTTGGTAGGCTAGCGGCCGACAGGGAGCAGTACTTC.